This entry features one T cell receptor beta chain sequence. This clone was seen a handful of times. The target of this receptor is not known. Base-call qualities are not available, and no considerably larger clone is one nucleotide away. The sample belongs to a study of beta chain features in type 1 diabetes listed by TCRdb under 2018. As for the study more broadly: Patients and healthy donors did not differ in mean age, gender distribution, total cell number or subset yield. Across all samples, fewer than 130 million sorted cells were examined, and cell number per subset correlated strongly with RNA yield. Whereas all 30 or so donors provided naive and central memory subsets, regulatory and stem cell-like memory subsets were isolated from just 8 patients and about eight healthy donors. The study compared TCRB repertoires of sorted circulating CD4+ T cell subsets between recently diagnosed type 1 diabetes patients and matched healthy donors. Beyond this particular receptor, the publication reports: Sequencing cDNA rather than genomic DNA could over-represent highly expressing activated cells, although activation and CD3 levels did not differ between groups. PCR might favor shorter templates, but patient and control samples were amplified and corrected together, so any skew would affect both groups equally. Naive, central memory and regulatory TCRB repertoires appeared to be more alike among patients than among healthy donors. At VDJ recombination sites, patients with type 1 diabetes made fewer insertions and deleted more nucleotides, a pattern implying thymic rearrangement abnormalities. Because the HLA sub-analyses included only small numbers of individuals, any influence of HLA type on TCRB rearrangement was left unresolved. Type 1 diabetes patients showed a moderate but significant shortening of TCRB CDR3 length in all four CD4+ subsets.

All of the isolated RNA was reverse transcribed with the High Capacity cDNA Reverse Transcription Kit, so expressed TCRB transcripts were sequenced. Naive, central memory and regulatory T cell samples underwent deep immunoSEQ sequencing, averaging around 3.7 million total reads per sample. After sorted cells were lysed in RLT buffer, RNA was extracted with DNase-treated RNeasy Micro or Mini kits, with the choice depending on cell number. Each cell subset was processed separately to prevent cross-contamination, with patient and healthy donor samples processed together. The immunoSEQ multiplex PCR was used to amplify TCRB sequences from cDNA, generating 87-bp fragments that spanned the CDR3 region. Sequencing of the amplicons was done on the Illumina HiSeq platform. The authors' analysis ran thus. PCR bias was corrected computationally using synthetic template baselines, and reads within Hamming distance 2 were collapsed, with unmergeable singletons discarded. Reads were aligned against IMGT so that V, D and J genes, CDR3 length and insertions or deletions at six rearrangement sites could be assigned. Within each subset, clonotype counts were normalized to sorted cell number, and only after that were true diversity and Gini coefficients computed with the tcR R package. The overlap coefficient, calculated on TCRB nucleotide sequences, was used to quantify repertoire sharing. As a proxy for the pre-selection repertoire, out-of-frame TCRB sequences from naive cells were analyzed. Here the immuneACCESS table is served through TCRdb, limited to in-frame sequences with V and J called. Missing clones are a known gap in these copies; in checked studies unresolved V genes cover under half, and the rest lacks a known reason. Clone size and V and J calls were adopted from that table, with D and trimming inferred from the DNA. The sample includes hundreds of thousands of clones, with around 12% observed a single time. The ten top clones hold 0.008% to 0.011% of the sample.

A single peripheral blood draw of about 116 mL on average was collected from each donor into heparinised tubes. A BD FACSAria II was used to sort naive, central memory, regulatory and stem cell-like memory CD4+ T cells with a panel that included CD45RO, CCR7, CD25, CD127, CD95 and CD27. Purity was above 95% for every sorted population. PBMCs were isolated immediately by Lymphoprep density gradient centrifugation and stained directly without culture. So that batch effects would be minimized, each experiment stained and sorted samples in pairs, pairing one healthy donor with one patient. The CDR3 sequence holds 16 residues, the cysteine and phenylalanine included. Left in the record is the CDR3 DNA by itself, 48 bases read in frame from the first base.

This receptor was taken from a woman between 18 and 29 years old with type 1 diabetes. Sequenced: naive CD4+ T cells from blood. According to the study, the label for this sample's cell subset or site signals: true naive CD4+ T cells. Recombination linked TRBV21-1 to TRBJ2-3; the table's D call, TRBD2, has no DNA check behind it. TRBV21-1 is a documented pseudogene. The sequenced DNA is TGTGCCAGGATGAATCCATTGATCTCCTACACAGATACGCAGTATTTT. This codes for CARMNPLISYTDTQYF.